The TCR beta chain described here comes from a study of beta chain features in type 1 diabetes. Study findings and constraints: High-TCR-expressing cells could be over-represented by cDNA sequencing.

This clone was seen more than once but under ten times. Its specificity is not known. Isolated RNA was reverse transcribed in full, so expressed TCRB transcripts were sequenced. The data were produced by immunoSEQ multiplex PCR, yet TCRdb's version contains in-frame clones alone and is incomplete. The profile shows roughly 240,000 clones, roughly 14% of them singletons. The CDR3 has 14 amino acids. With 3 bases removed from V and 6 bases from J, the gap between germline ends came to 13 bases. CDR1 is SGHDT and CDR2 is YYEEEE in the germline V gene. V usage is TRBV5-6 and J usage is TRBJ2-1, with D tentatively TRBD2 (6 bases). The source is a woman in her forties in good health. Material: naive CD4+ T cells from blood. This CDR3 is CASSSITSTNEQFF. In nucleotides, the CDR3 is TGTGCCAGCAGCTCTATAACTAGCACCAATGAGCAGTTCTTC.